This passage covers 13 T cell receptor beta chains from one sample sequenced in a study of T cell responses to AZD1222 COVID-19 vaccine. The table came from immunoSEQ multiplex PCR; TCRdb's copy has only in-frame clones and leaves some out. The data show around 160,000 clones, just over 90% seen once. This specimen was peripheral blood, taken on day 0 of AZD1222 vaccination. Receptors originate from an adult in good health.

The chain is built from TRBV10-3 and TRBJ1-2; D perhaps matches TRBD1 (5 bases). The CDR3 has 11 residues. CDR1 and CDR2 (germline): ENHRY, SYGVKD. The germline V and J ends were trimmed by 4 bases and 9 bases, with 9 bases remaining between them. The CDR3 protein is CAISGGESYTF. The CDR3 bases are TGTGCCATCAGTGGGGGGGAGAGCTACACCTTC.

The chain links TRBV5-1 to TRBJ1-1, with no clear D. Between the trimmed V and J ends, which lost 0 bases and 1 base, there was a span of 10 bases. CDR1 SGHRS and CDR2 YFSETQ come from the germline V gene. CDR3 length: 15 residues. CDR3 in DNA: TGCGCCAGCAGCTTGGTCTATTCCGGGAACACTGAAGCTTTCTTT. This encodes CASSLVYSGNTEAFF.

V gene TRBV7-9 combines with J gene TRBJ2-1; 10 bases map to TRBD2. V was clipped by 0 bases and J by 7 bases; unmatched bases: 3. Germline V gene lookup returns CDR1 SEHNR and CDR2 FQNEAQ (reference sequence). The length of the CDR3 is 15 residues. The CDR3, as DNA: TGTGCCAGCAGCTTAGCTAGCGGGGGGAAGAATGAGCAGTTCTTC. Its protein is CASSLASGGKNEQFF.

CDR3 nucleotides: TGTGCCAGCCAAGACCTAGCGGGGGTTACCTACGAGCAGTACTTC. Its translation is CASQDLAGVTYEQYF. This rearrangement joins TRBV2 to TRBJ2-7; 10 positions match TRBD2. Germline V gives CDR1 SNHLY, CDR2 FYNNEI. This CDR3 has 15 amino acids. The V segment lost 8 bases and the J segment 2 bases; nucleotides outside the gene matches: 9.

The gene calls are TRBV19 and TRBJ1-5, with D perhaps matching TRBD1 (5 bases). The germline V gene encodes CDR1 LNHDA and CDR2 SQIVND (reference sequence). This CDR3 spans 11 amino acids. V lost 6 bases and J 10 bases, leaving 10 bases between the germline ends. CDR3 residues: CASRRGYPQHF. CDR3 coding DNA: TGTGCCAGTAGAAGGGGATATCCCCAGCATTTT. Filled out from reference TRBV19 and TRBJ1-5, the complete variable domain reads DGGITQSPKYLFRKEGQNVTLSCEQNLNHDAMYWYRQDPGQGLRLIYYSQIVNDFQKGDIAEGYSVSREKKESFPLTVTSAQKNPTAFYLCASRRGYPQHFGDGTRLSIL.

This sequence joins TRBV11-2 and TRBJ2-3, with a tentative D call TRBD1 (5 bases). CDR1 and CDR2 (germline): SGHAT, FQNNGV. CDR3 length equals 14 residues. Trimming took 5 bases from V and 1 from J, leaving 10 bases between them. This chain's CDR3 is CASSPGLGTDTQYF. CDR3 coding DNA: TGTGCCAGCAGCCCAGGGCTAGGCACAGATACGCAGTATTTT.

CDR3 sequence: CASSWPRGEERHYGYTF. The CDR3 DNA reads as TGTGCCAGCAGCTGGCCCCGGGGCGAGGAAAGGCACTATGGCTACACCTTC. J is TRBJ1-2 and V is TRBV5-6, with a weak D call TRBD1 (5 bases). Trimming left V 3 bases short and J 3 bases short, with 21 bases between. This CDR3 is built from 17 residues. Germline V lookup: CDR1 SGHDT, CDR2 YYEEEE.

This clone was seen only once. The chain carries TRBV27 and TRBJ1-5; D is undetermined. V lost 5 bases to trimming and J lost 9 bases, with 14 bases between them. The length of the CDR3 is 13 residues. Germline-derived CDR1 and CDR2 are MNHEY and SMNVEV (reference sequence). The CDR3 protein is CASSSAGYRPQHF. CDR3 DNA sequence: TGTGCCAGCAGTAGTGCGGGGTATCGGCCCCAGCATTTT.

The J gene is TRBJ2-6, the V gene TRBV19; 7 nucleotides align to TRBD2. The V gene end was trimmed by 4 bases and the J gene end by 0 bases; junction bases not matched to a gene: 3. The CDR3 totals 16 residues. The germline V gene encodes CDR1 LNHDA and CDR2 SQIVND (reference sequence). In nucleotides, the CDR3 is TGTGCCAGTAGTACGGGGGGAATCTCTGGGGCCAACGTCCTGACTTTC. As protein: CASSTGGISGANVLTF. Filled out from reference TRBV19 and TRBJ2-6, the complete variable domain reads DGGITQSPKYLFRKEGQNVTLSCEQNLNHDAMYWYRQDPGQGLRLIYYSQIVNDFQKGDIAEGYSVSREKKESFPLTVTSAQKNPTAFYLCASSTGGISGANVLTFGAGSRLTVL.

The chain joins TRBV6-5 to TRBJ2-2; D ambiguous. V was trimmed by 7 bases and J by 0 bases, leaving 9 bases between them. This CDR3 contains 14 residues. The germline V gene has CDR1 MNHEY and CDR2 SVGAGI. CDR3 residues: CASKGHPNTGELFF. CDR3 in DNA: TGTGCCAGCAAGGGCCACCCGAACACCGGGGAGCTGTTTTTT.

The CDR3 loop reads CASSRDRGGGNTIYF. The DNA for the CDR3 is TGTGCCAGCAGCCGGGACAGGGGCGGAGGAAACACCATATATTTT. J is TRBJ1-3 and V is TRBV6-5; 10 bases align to TRBD1. The CDR3 spans 15 residues. CDR1 is MNHEY, CDR2 SVGAGI, per germline. V was clipped by 6 bases and J by 4 bases; unmatched bases: 6.

The chain combines TRBV18 with TRBJ2-1, with D possibly TRBD1 on 5 matching bases. Trimming took off 0 bases at V and 4 bases at J, with 10 bases between the two ends. In germline, CDR1 is KGHSH, CDR2 LQKENI. The CDR3 has 15 amino acids. CDR3 loop: CASSPPSRDYNEQFF. The CDR3 DNA is TGTGCCAGCTCACCACCCTCCAGGGATTACAATGAGCAGTTCTTC.

This clone was seen once. The V call is TRBV19, the J call TRBJ2-2; D unclear. Germline V lookup: CDR1 LNHDA, CDR2 SQIVND (reference sequence). The CDR3 extends over 12 amino acids. V gave up 6 bases and J gave up 8 bases, with 10 bases separating them. DNA of the CDR3: TGTGCCAGTAGCAACCCCCCGGGGGAGCTGTTTTTT. It specifies CASSNPPGELFF.